Detailed here is one T cell receptor (beta chain). The source of the sample is a study of blood T cell repertoires in COVID-19. Looking at the study overall: Samples representing acute and convalescent COVID-19 were sourced from the United States, Italy and Spain. Sources were T cells, B-cell-depleted T cells, or PBMCs; the material itself was cDNA or gDNA.

Assay used: immunoSEQ multiplex PCR; TCRdb lists only in-frame clones, some missing. The sample lists over 130,000 clones; around 90% were seen once. The source material was peripheral blood. The receptor's source is a woman in her sixties or seventies with active or convalescent COVID-19.

In DNA, the CDR3 is TGCGCCAGCAGCCAAGGGGCGGGCGGAGGACCCTACGAGCAGTACTTC. Its protein is CASSQGAGGGPYEQYF. The chain combines TRBV4-3 with TRBJ2-7; D might be TRBD2 (5 bases). V was pared by 1 base and J by 2 bases, with 15 bases between. Germline-derived CDR1 and CDR2 are LGHNA and YSLEER. The CDR3 length is 16 residues.